This TCR beta chain derives from a study of shared clonotypes between healthy human individuals. Study in general: CD4 naive and CD4 memory each took three plates per donor, while CD8 naive took two and CD8 memory one. Study-wide points: When compared with the clonotypes that were shared by all four sorted-subset donors, the non-shared clonotypes turned out to have lower generation probabilities.

Naive CD8 isolation took CD45RO-negative cells positively selected for CCR7 and excluded terminally differentiated effector memory CD45RA+ cells. The CDR3 is 14 residues long. In germline, CDR1 is SGHNT, CDR2 YYREEE (reference sequence). Trimming pared 2 bases from V and 9 bases from J, leaving 16 bases between. Points on this clone: The antigen is unknown.

Assay: immunoSEQ multiplex PCR; the TCRdb copy retains only in-frame clones and omits some. This table has millions of clones, under 95% appearing once. V gene TRBV5-4 combines with J gene TRBJ2-3; D is uncertain. This TCR was sampled from a young man in good health. Some clones in this sample may be carry-over from other donors' samples. The source material was naive CD8+ T cells from PBMCs. CDR3 in DNA: TGTGCCAGCAGCTTTAACGGACGACCGAGGACGCAGTATTTT. Residues: CASSFNGRPRTQYF.